These 2 T cell receptor beta chains came from one sample sequenced in a study of T cells expressing NK-cell markers. One entry per CDR3 protein, without DNA, is what TCRdb gives after re-calling the 5' RACE reads. This sample contains 350,000 to 450,000 distinct CDR3 sequences. The specimen was blood T cells: a sorted CD56 or NKG2C T cell subset, CD4+ or CD8+ T cells, or bulk PBMC T cells (not recorded which). These receptors originate from a man aged 18 to 69 in good health.

The chain employs TRBV6-5 and TRBJ2-1. The CDR3 runs to 15 residues. In germline, CDR1 is MNHEY, CDR2 SVGAGI. The CDR3 here is CASSLTRDLLNEQFF.

CDR3 region: CASSYQGTTYEQYF. The J gene is TRBJ2-7, the V gene TRBV6-5; TCRdb indicates TRBD1, and absent DNA this call remains unverified. This CDR3 contains 14 residues. Germline CDR1 MNHEY, CDR2 SVGAGI.